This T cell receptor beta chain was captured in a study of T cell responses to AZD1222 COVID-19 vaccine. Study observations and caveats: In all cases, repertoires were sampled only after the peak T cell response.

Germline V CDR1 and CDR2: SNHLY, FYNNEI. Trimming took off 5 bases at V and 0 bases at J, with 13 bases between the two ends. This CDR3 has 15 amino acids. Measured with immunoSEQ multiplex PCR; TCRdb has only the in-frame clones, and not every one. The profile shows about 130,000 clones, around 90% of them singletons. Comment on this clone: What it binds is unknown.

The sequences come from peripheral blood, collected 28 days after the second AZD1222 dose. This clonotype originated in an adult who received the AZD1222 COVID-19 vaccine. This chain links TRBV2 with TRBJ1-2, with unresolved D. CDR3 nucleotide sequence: TGTGCCAGCAGTCCCCTGGGCCTCTCTAACTATGGCTACACCTTC. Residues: CASSPLGLSNYGYTF.